These T cell receptor beta chains were read from a single sample in a study of T cell responses to AZD1222 COVID-19 vaccine. Repertoires were generated with immunoSEQ multiplex PCR, while TCRdb's copy carries only in-frame clones and drops some. The sample gives 45,000 to 60,000 clones, about 89% of which show up once; roughly 1.9% is in the top ten. The sample here was peripheral blood, taken on day 0 of AZD1222 vaccination. The source is an adult in good health. CDR3s include the opening cysteine and the closing phenylalanine or tryptophan. A D gene is named only where the DNA matches it firmly. The listing skips clone size in some rows; elsewhere it reads once, few, many or a size class.

D gene	V gene	clone size	J gene	CDR3 DNA	CDR3 protein
.	TRBV4-1	.	TRBJ2-7	TGCGCCAGCAGCCAAGATTCGTACAGCTCCTACGAGCAGTACTTC	CASSQDSYSSYEQYF
.	TRBV11-3	few	TRBJ2-1	TGTGCCAGCAGCTTCGGTTTCACGAATGAGCAGTTCTTC	CASSFGFTNEQFF
.	TRBV11-2	.	TRBJ2-5	TGTGCCAGCAGGGGGGGAGGAGGGGAGACCCAGTACTTC	CASRGGGGETQYF
TRBD1	TRBV19	.	TRBJ1-1	TGTGCCAGTAGTAACCTACTCCCGGGACAGGGGCCTGAGTTTGAAGCTTTCTTT	CASSNLLPGQGPEFEAFF
.	TRBV7-6	.	TRBJ2-1	TGTGCCAGCAGCTTAAACTCCCTAGGGAACAATGAGCAGTTCTTC	CASSLNSLGNNEQFF
TRBD2	TRBV7-8	.	TRBJ2-1	TGTGCCAGCAGCTTAGCCGGTCGACTAGCGGGAGTGGCTGAGCAGTTCTTC	CASSLAGRLAGVAEQFF
.	TRBV25-1	few	TRBJ2-5	TGTGCCAGCAGTGAATCAGGCAGGGGAGAGACCCAGTACTTC	CASSESGRGETQYF
.	TRBV5-1	.	TRBJ2-7	TGCGCCAGCAGCTTAAATCCCCAAGGGGGGGGCAACAACGAGCAGTACTTC	CASSLNPQGGGNNEQYF
TRBD1	TRBV28	few	TRBJ1-2	TGTGCCAGCCGAACACCAACAGGGGGACTTGGCTACACCTTC	CASRTPTGGLGYTF
.	TRBV9	.	TRBJ2-3	TGTGCCAGCAGCGTTGAACCCGGGACATCTGTCTTTGATACGCAGTATTTT	CASSVEPGTSVFDTQYF
TRBD1	TRBV5-4	once	TRBJ2-3	TGTGCCAGCAGCGAAAGGACAGGGTCCACAGATACGCAGTATTTT	CASSERTGSTDTQYF